A selection of T cell receptor beta chains follows, all from one sample in a study of T cells after yellow fever vaccination. Via MiXCR, TCRdb re-called the 5' RACE reads, giving one row per CDR3 protein. The table lists about 340,000 distinct CDR3 sequences, roughly 4.3% of them singletons. The sequencing here drew on PBMCs, taken 5 days after the yellow fever booster vaccination. Source of these receptors: a young man who received the YFV17D yellow fever vaccine. The CDR3 runs from the conserved cysteine through the conserved F or W. D genes are given only for firm matches. The size of a clone is reported for some rows only, either as once, few or many, or as a class for expanded clones.

d_gene	v_gene	j_gene	abundance	len	CDR3nt	CDR3aa
-	TRBV20-1	TRBJ2-3	-	17	TGCAGTGCTAGACGCTCGGTAGGGATTGGACTCACAGATACGCAGTATTTT	CSARRSVGIGLTDTQYF
-	TRBV6-2/TRBV6-3	TRBJ1-5	many	14	TGTGCCAGCAGTTACTCGACCGGGAATCAGCCCCAGCATTTT	CASSYSTGNQPQHF
TRBD1	TRBV12-3/TRBV12-4	TRBJ1-2	few	14	TGTGCCAGCAGTCTCCAACAGGGGGACTATGGCTACACCTTC	CASSLQQGDYGYTF
-	TRBV12-3/TRBV12-4	TRBJ1-1	-	14	TGTGCCAGCAATACCCGGACAGCCAACACTGAAGCTTTCTTT	CASNTRTANTEAFF
TRBD2	TRBV28	TRBJ2-3	-	16	TGTGCCAGCTCGTTGGTGTTAAGCGGGGGTACAGATACGCAGTATTTT	CASSLVLSGGTDTQYF
TRBD2	TRBV14	TRBJ2-4	-	12	TGTGCCAGCAGCCGAGTTAGCGGGGCTCAGTACTTC	CASSRVSGAQYF
-	TRBV20-1	TRBJ1-6	-	14	TGCAGTGCCGGCGGCGGACTAGGGATGAGGGCCCTCCACTTT	CSAGGGLGMRALHF
TRBD2	TRBV7-3	TRBJ2-2	many	15	TGTGCCAGCAGCATACAAGCGGGGGGCACCGGGGAGCTGTTTTTT	CASSIQAGGTGELFF
-	TRBV20-1	TRBJ2-5	many	11	TGCAGTGCTTCTAAACTGGGGACCCAGTACTTC	CSASKLGTQYF
TRBD1	TRBV7-2	TRBJ1-1	many	12	TGTGCCAGCAGCAGGACAGGGCCTGAAGCTTTCTTT	CASSRTGPEAFF
-	TRBV7-2	TRBJ2-3	-	15	TGTGCCAGCAGCTCCAACCCGCCACCACGAGATACGCAGTATTTT	CASSSNPPPRDTQYF
-	TRBV5-1	TRBJ2-5	many	13	TGCGCCAGCAGTGAAATTGGAGGGGAGACCCAGTACTTC	CASSEIGGETQYF
-	TRBV27	TRBJ2-7	-	14	TGTGCCAGCAGTATCCTAGGGGGAAGATACGAGCAGTACTTC	CASSILGGRYEQYF
TRBD1	TRBV2	TRBJ1-2	-	12	TGTGCCAGCAGGGACAGGGGGGACGGCTACACCTTC	CASRDRGDGYTF
-	TRBV20-1	TRBJ1-6	-	18	TGCAGTGCTAGAGATCGATGGGGAGGCCTAGGAAGTAATTCACCCCTCCACTTT	CSARDRWGGLGSNSPLHF
TRBD1	TRBV5-1	TRBJ1-6	-	15	TGCGCCAGCAGCTGGCGGGACAGGGGGGAGTCACCCCTCCACTTT	CASSWRDRGESPLHF
-	TRBV7-2	TRBJ2-5	many	15	TGTGCCAGCAGCTTAGAAGGCTGGGAGGAGGAGACCCAGTACTTC	CASSLEGWEEETQYF
-	TRBV6-2/TRBV6-3	TRBJ1-2	few	15	TGTGCCAGCAGTTACCTCGGGCAGCCAGCCTATGGCTACACCTTC	CASSYLGQPAYGYTF
TRBD1	TRBV5-4	TRBJ2-5	many	13	TGTGCCAGCACAACAGGGGGCCAAGAGACCCAGTACTTC	CASTTGGQETQYF
-	TRBV7-8	TRBJ2-2	-	16	TGTGCCAGCAGCTTACCCCCCGGGGACAACACCGGGGAGCTGTTTTTT	CASSLPPGDNTGELFF
TRBD2	TRBV9	TRBJ2-1	few	15	TGTGCCAGCAGCGTAGTAGCGGGGGGAGTGAATGAGCAGTTCTTC	CASSVVAGGVNEQFF
TRBD1	TRBV11-2	TRBJ2-5	-	16	TGTGCCAGCAGCATTACCGGACAGGGGGCAGCGGAGACCCAGTACTTC	CASSITGQGAAETQYF
TRBD1	TRBV12-5	TRBJ2-3	few	17	TGTGCTAGTGGCCGAAACAGGGGACCTTCTAGCACAGATACGCAGTATTTT	CASGRNRGPSSTDTQYF
-	TRBV5-4	TRBJ2-7	-	15	TGTGCCAGCAGCTTGGATCTCCGGAGCAGGAACGAGCAGTACTTC	CASSLDLRSRNEQYF
-	TRBV2	TRBJ2-3	-	11	TGTGCCAGCAAAGGCGAGGTTACGCAGTATTTT	CASKGEVTQYF
TRBD1	TRBV9	TRBJ2-2	-	16	TGTGCCAGCAGCTTAAGGGACAGGAGGAACACCGGGGAGCTGTTTTTT	CASSLRDRRNTGELFF
-	TRBV4-1	TRBJ1-5	many	12	TGCGCCAGCAGCCAAGGAGGGCAGCCCCAGCATTTT	CASSQGGQPQHF
-	TRBV6-5	TRBJ2-1	-	13	TGTGCCAGCAGTTACTCGTGGGGGGCTGAGCAGTTCTTC	CASSYSWGAEQFF
TRBD2	TRBV7-2	TRBJ2-5	-	17	TGTGCCAGCAGCTCGCGGACTAGCGGGGGAAGGGGTGAGACCCAGTACTTC	CASSSRTSGGRGETQYF